The sequence of this TCR beta chain was determined in a study of T-cell reconstitution after alpha-beta-depleted transplantation in children. Unique molecular identifiers were built into the TCRbeta library. One entry per CDR3 protein results from TCRdb running MiXCR on the PCR reads. The repertoire holds about 98,000 distinct CDR3 sequences, with roughly a quarter as singletons. This clonotype was counted a single time. V shed 1 base and J shed 0 bases, with 5 bases lying between them. This CDR3 spans 14 amino acids. Germline V gene data show CDR1 as MGHRA and CDR2 as YSYEKL. This sequence was found in a boy between 2 and 10 years old with acute lymphoblastic leukemia, due to receive a stem cell transplant. The sequences come from PBMCs, collected before TCRalphabeta/CD19-depleted stem cell transplant. The chain employs TRBV4-1 and TRBJ2-3; no clear D gene. In DNA, the CDR3 is TGCGCCAGCAGCCAAGGACACAGCACAGATACGCAGTATTTT. Protein product: CASSQGHSTDTQYF.